Presented here are 22 T cell receptor beta chains from one specimen sequenced in a study of T cell responses to AZD1222 COVID-19 vaccine. The table came from immunoSEQ multiplex PCR; TCRdb's copy has only in-frame clones and leaves some out. The profile shows about 150,000 clones, approximately 91% of them singletons. Source: peripheral blood, taken 28 days after the second AZD1222 dose. The receptors come from an adult who received the AZD1222 COVID-19 vaccine.

This clone was recorded once. The chain links TRBV19 to TRBJ2-7; 8 nucleotides agree with TRBD2. This CDR3 is 13 amino acids long. J gave up 2 bases and V 10 bases, and 7 bases lay outside the gene matches. Per the germline V gene, CDR1 is LNHDA and CDR2 is SQIVND (reference sequence). The CDR3 region is CATTRGGTYEQYF. In nucleotides, the CDR3 is TGTGCCACAACTCGGGGGGGGACCTACGAGCAGTACTTC.

The V gene is TRBV11-2, the J gene TRBJ1-1, with 9 bases identical to TRBD1. With V trimmed by 5 bases and J by 5 bases, 9 bases remained unmatched. Germline-derived CDR1 and CDR2 are SGHAT and FQNNGV. CDR3 size: 15 residues. The CDR3 DNA sequence: TGTGCCAGCAGCCCGGAACAGGGGGCCGTAACTGAAGCTTTCTTT. It specifies CASSPEQGAVTEAFF.

This chain links TRBV5-4 with TRBJ2-2, with D maybe TRBD2 (5 bases). V dropped 0 bases and J dropped 0 bases, with 9 bases sitting between them. CDR1 and CDR2 from the germline V gene are SGHNT and YYREEE (reference sequence). This CDR3 is 16 amino acids long. Here the CDR3 DNA reads TGTGCCAGCAGCTTGGTAGTAGCGCCGAACACCGGGGAGCTGTTTTTT. Protein sequence: CASSLVVAPNTGELFF.

This clone was detected only a few times. The rearrangement joins TRBV6-6 to TRBJ1-5; a possible D gene is TRBD1 (6 bases). The CDR3 runs 14 residues. Germline-derived CDR1 and CDR2 are MNHNY and SVGAGI (reference sequence). Between the trimmed V and J ends, which lost 0 bases and 5 bases, there was a span of 8 bases. The CDR3 protein is CASSYSQGHQPQHF. The CDR3 coding sequence is TGTGCCAGCAGTTACTCACAGGGCCATCAGCCCCAGCATTTT.

The chain links TRBV28 to TRBJ2-1; tentatively, D is TRBD1 or TRBD2 (6 bases each). Per the germline V gene, CDR1 is MDHEN and CDR2 is SYDVKM. This CDR3 region has 12 residues. V was trimmed by 8 bases and J by 4 bases, leaving 9 bases between them. This chain's CDR3 is CASLGGYNEQFF. CDR3 DNA: TGTGCCAGCCTAGGGGGGTACAATGAGCAGTTCTTC.

This sequence joins TRBV12-3 or TRBV12-4 and TRBJ1-5; the D is unclear. The CDR3 consists of 13 residues. Between the trimmed V and J ends, which lost 6 bases and 3 bases, there was a span of 9 bases. In DNA form, the CDR3 reads TGTGCCAGCAGGGAACAGATCAATCAGCCCCAGCATTTT. This codes for CASREQINQPQHF.

The V and J genes are TRBV19 and TRBJ1-2, with a possible D match to TRBD1 (6 bases). V lost 8 bases to trimming and J lost 2 bases, with 12 bases between them. Germline assignment: CDR1 LNHDA and CDR2 SQIVND (reference sequence). CDR3 length equals 13 residues. CDR3 amino acids: CASLDRSNYGYTF. CDR3 sequence (DNA): TGTGCCAGTCTAGACAGGTCCAACTATGGCTACACCTTC. The full variable domain, with the rest looked up from reference TRBV19 and TRBJ1-2, is DGGITQSPKYLFRKEGQNVTLSCEQNLNHDAMYWYRQDPGQGLRLIYYSQIVNDFQKGDIAEGYSVSREKKESFPLTVTSAQKNPTAFYLCASLDRSNYGYTFGSGTRLTVV.

This chain joins TRBV6-1 and TRBJ2-5; either TRBD1 or TRBD2 may supply D (5 bases each). Germline CDR1 MNHNS, CDR2 SASEGT. The CDR3 has 16 residues. V dropped 2 bases and J dropped 5 bases, with 18 bases sitting between them. The CDR3 sequence: CASSELGFGALETQYF. The CDR3, as DNA: TGTGCCAGCAGTGAACTCGGGTTCGGGGCGTTGGAGACCCAGTACTTC.

This sequence joins TRBV7-9 and TRBJ1-1, with D possibly TRBD1 on 6 matching bases. Germline lookup yields CDR1 SEHNR and CDR2 FQNEAQ (reference sequence). The V gene lost 1 base and the J gene lost 0 bases, with 9 bases spanning the gap. The CDR3 length is 15 residues. The CDR3 nucleotides read TGTGCCAGCAGCTTAGTTCAGGGGATGAACACTGAAGCTTTCTTT. Encoded protein: CASSLVQGMNTEAFF. Together with reference TRBV7-9 and TRBJ1-1, the CDR3 gives the full variable domain: DTGVSQNPRHKITKRGQNVTFRCDPISEHNRLYWYRQTLGQGPEFLTYFQNEAQLEKSRLLSDRFSAERPKGSFSTLEIQRTEQGDSAMYLCASSLVQGMNTEAFFGQGTRLTVV.

The rearrangement uses TRBV12-3 or TRBV12-4 and TRBJ1-1; D not resolved. The CDR3 is made up of 13 amino acids. Trimming took 3 bases from V and 1 from J, leaving 6 bases between them. The CDR3 DNA reads as TGTGCCAGCAGTTTGATAGGGAACACTGAAGCTTTCTTT. Its protein is CASSLIGNTEAFF.

The V gene is TRBV28, the J gene TRBJ1-2; the D is unclear. Germline values: CDR1 MDHEN, CDR2 SYDVKM. The CDR3 contains 13 residues. V was clipped by 3 bases and J by 0 bases, with 5 bases between them. This CDR3 reads CASSFTANYGYTF. In nucleotides, the CDR3 is TGTGCCAGCAGTTTTACAGCTAACTATGGCTACACCTTC.

Only one count was recorded for this clone. The rearrangement joins TRBV5-6 to TRBJ2-4; 7 bases line up with TRBD1. The trim removed 4 bases at V and 6 bases at J, leaving 13 bases unmatched. The CDR3 sequence is 16 residues long. The germline gives CDR1 SGHDT, CDR2 YYEEEE. CDR3 sequence reads: CASSRGSTGMGNIQYF. The CDR3, as DNA: TGTGCCAGCAGCCGCGGGTCGACAGGGATGGGAAACATTCAGTACTTC.

The rearrangement links TRBV11-3 to TRBJ2-3; a possible D gene is TRBD1 (6 bases). The CDR3 runs to 15 residues. Deletions cut 3 bases from V and 0 bases from J, with 10 bases between. Looked up from germline, CDR1 is SGHNT and CDR2 is YENEEA. The CDR3 region is CASSFRQGSTDTQYF. The DNA for the CDR3 is TGTGCCAGCAGCTTCCGTCAGGGGAGCACAGATACGCAGTATTTT.

The V and J genes are TRBV2 and TRBJ2-7; unclear D gene. This CDR3 comprises 12 residues. With 4 bases removed from V and 8 bases from J, the gap between germline ends came to 12 bases. CDR1 and CDR2 from the germline V gene are SNHLY and FYNNEI. The CDR3 protein is CASSVQTPKQYF. The CDR3 nucleotides read TGTGCCAGCAGTGTACAAACGCCGAAGCAGTACTTC. The entire variable domain, with the rest obtained from reference TRBV2 and TRBJ2-7, is as follows: EPEVTQTPSHQVTQMGQEVILRCVPISNHLYFYWYRQILGQKVEFLVSFYNNEISEKSEIFDDQFSVERPDGSNFTLKIRSTKLEDSAMYFCASSVQTPKQYFGPGTRLTVT.

The rearrangement uses TRBV18 and TRBJ1-6, with D hard to call. The CDR3 length is 13 residues. V was pared by 2 bases and J by 12 bases, with 11 bases between. Germline CDR1 is KGHSH and CDR2 is LQKENI. CDR3 amino acids: CASSPSYLEPLHF. The CDR3 DNA reads TGTGCCAGCTCACCAAGTTATCTGGAACCCCTCCACTTT.

This clone came up a few times. The CDR3 DNA sequence: TGTGCCAGTACCCGGACAGGGTGGTATGAGCAGTTCTTC. This translates into CASTRTGWYEQFF. The genes are TRBV19 and TRBJ2-1, with 8 bases fitting TRBD1. The germline V gene has CDR1 LNHDA and CDR2 SQIVND (reference sequence). This CDR3 has 13 amino acids. With V trimmed by 7 bases and J by 8 bases, 7 bases remained unmatched.

The gene calls are TRBV27 and TRBJ2-2; D remains unclear. The CDR3 length is 16 residues. Germline-derived CDR1 and CDR2 are MNHEY and SMNVEV (reference sequence). V lost 5 bases, J lost 0 bases, and 13 bases lay in between. The CDR3: CASSVQTAANTGELFF. CDR3 DNA: TGTGCCAGCAGTGTCCAGACCGCGGCGAACACCGGGGAGCTGTTTTTT.

V is TRBV25-1 and J is TRBJ2-6; no definite D call. CDR3 size: 14 residues. Germline V gene lookup returns CDR1 MGHDK and CDR2 SYGVNS. V dropped 3 bases and J dropped 4 bases, with 7 bases sitting between them. The DNA for the CDR3 is TGTGCCAGCAGTGACTCTAAAGGGGCCAACGTCCTGACTTTC. Translated: CASSDSKGANVLTF.

The chain joins TRBV3-1 (or the pseudogene TRBV3-2) to TRBJ2-7, with 8 positions matching TRBD1. This CDR3 spans 15 amino acids. V lost 5 bases and J lost 2; bases outside the gene matches: 8. CDR1 LGHDT and CDR2 YNNKEL come from the germline V gene (reference sequence). CDR3 in amino acids: CASSYPGTGTYEQYF. CDR3 nucleotides: TGTGCCAGCAGCTACCCCGGGACAGGAACCTACGAGCAGTACTTC.

CDR3 nucleotides: TGTGCCAGCAGCTTAGGCACAGCCGGGGGGCAGTTCTTC. The encoded protein is CASSLGTAGGQFF. The chain combines TRBV11-1 with TRBJ2-1, with TRBD2 as a possible D gene (6 bases). CDR3 length: 13 residues. Per the germline V gene, CDR1 is SGHAT and CDR2 is FQDESV (reference sequence). The V end lost 1 base, the J end lost 12 bases, and 13 bases lay between the germline ends. The whole variable domain, filled in from reference TRBV11-1 and TRBJ2-1, reads EAEVAQSPRYKITEKSQAVAFWCDPISGHATLYWYRQILGQGPELLVQFQDESVVDDSQLPKDRFSAERLKGVDSTLKIQPAELGDSAMYLCASSLGTAGGQFFGPGTRLTVL.

J is TRBJ2-1 and V is TRBV18; TRBD1 aligns across 7 bases. V trimming: 0 bases; J trimming: 5 bases; junction bases outside the gene matches: 1. CDR3 length: 14 amino acids. CDR1 and CDR2 from the germline V gene are KGHSH and LQKENI. CDR3 residues: CASSPPGQDNEQFF. CDR3 coding DNA: TGTGCCAGCTCACCACCAGGACAGGACAATGAGCAGTTCTTC. The full variable domain, with the rest looked up from reference TRBV18 and TRBJ2-1, is NAGVMQNPRHLVRRRGQEARLRCSPMKGHSHVYWYRQLPEEGLKFMVYLQKENIIDESGMPKERFSAEFPKEGPSILRIQQVVRGDSAAYFCASSPPGQDNEQFFGPGTRLTVL.

This clone was detected a few times. The chain has TRBV7-2 and TRBJ1-3; 8 nucleotides match TRBD1. The CDR3 is made up of 15 amino acids. In germline, CDR1 is SGHTA, CDR2 FQGNSA. Trimming at V came to 3 bases and at J to 4 bases, leaving 5 bases not matched to a gene. CDR3 bases: TGTGCCAGCAGCTTGGGGGCAGGGGGCGGAAACACCATATATTTT. It yields the protein CASSLGAGGGNTIYF. The full variable domain, rest sourced from reference TRBV7-2 and TRBJ1-3, is GAGVSQSPSNKVTEKGKDVELRCDPISGHTALYWYRQSLGQGLEFLIYFQGNSAPDKSGLPSDRFSAERTGGSVSTLTIQRTQQEDSAVYLCASSLGAGGGNTIYFGEGSWLTVV.